One and the same sample provided the 4 T cell receptor beta chains below, sequenced in a study of blood T cell repertoires in COVID-19. Using immunoSEQ multiplex PCR, the repertoire was profiled, and TCRdb retains in-frame clones only, with some absent. The table has around 220,000 clones, around 82% seen once; the top ten hold 4.5% to 5%. Sequencing was performed on peripheral blood. The receptor source for this set is a woman older than 75 with active or convalescent COVID-19.

The chain couples TRBV9 to TRBJ2-3; 10 bases match TRBD1. CDR1 and CDR2 from the germline V gene are SGDLS and YYNGEE. This CDR3 spans 16 amino acids. Trimming removed 2 bases from V and 2 bases from J; junction bases left unmatched: 5. CDR3 nucleotide sequence: TGTGCCAGCAGCGTTCAGGGGACAGGGGTCACAGATACGCAGTATTTT. It translates to CASSVQGTGVTDTQYF.

The chain joins TRBV2 to TRBJ2-3; TRBD2 matches at 9 bases. Germline V gene data show CDR1 as SNHLY and CDR2 as FYNNEI. This CDR3 is 11 amino acids long. V shed 9 bases, J shed 5 bases, and the junction held 0 bases outside the gene matches. CDR3 residues: CARLAGDTQYF. CDR3 nucleotides: TGTGCCAGACTAGCGGGAGATACGCAGTATTTT.

The rearrangement uses TRBV5-1 and TRBJ2-2, with a weak D call TRBD1 (5 bases). Trimming cost V 2 bases and J 4 bases, with 12 bases left between them. Germline assignment: CDR1 SGHRS and CDR2 YFSETQ. This CDR3 comprises 15 residues. In DNA form, the CDR3 reads TGCGCCAGCAGCTTTGACAGTATATCCACCGGGGAGCTGTTTTTT. This sequence encodes CASSFDSISTGELFF.

The genes are TRBV18 and TRBJ1-5; no firm D call. Germline loops: CDR1 KGHSH, CDR2 LQKENI. The CDR3 is 13 amino acids. Trimming removed 3 bases at V and 5 bases at J, with 8 bases between. The CDR3 sequence is CASSPRLDQPQHF. The CDR3 region has the DNA TGTGCCAGCTCACCCCGATTAGATCAGCCCCAGCATTTT. The full variable domain, rest sourced from reference TRBV18 and TRBJ1-5, is NAGVMQNPRHLVRRRGQEARLRCSPMKGHSHVYWYRQLPEEGLKFMVYLQKENIIDESGMPKERFSAEFPKEGPSILRIQQVVRGDSAAYFCASSPRLDQPQHFGDGTRLSIL.